This record concerns one T cell receptor beta chain sequence. As yet, its antigen is unknown. The sample is drawn from a study of cytomegalovirus exposure and HLA in healthy donors. Study findings and constraints: The authors listed around 150 TCR beta chains as cytomegalovirus-associated. According to a subsequent analysis, TCR clusters identified in the first cohort showed a tendency to co-occur across the roughly 130 validation repertoires.

Trimming stripped 7 bases from V and 4 bases from J, with 16 bases between. The CDR3 loop spans 14 amino acids. Germline CDR1 MNHEY, CDR2 SVGAGI. The method was immunoSEQ multiplex PCR; TCRdb's version includes in-frame clones alone and lacks a portion of them. The sample yields fewer than 85,000 clones, roughly 92% seen once. Sequencing input: PBMCs. The clonotype comes from a woman between 18 and 29 years old in good health and CMV-seronegative. The V and J genes are TRBV6-5 and TRBJ2-5; perhaps TRBD1 as D (6 bases). The CDR3 here is CASIKTGPPETQYF. The CDR3, as DNA: TGTGCCAGCATCAAGACAGGTCCCCCAGAGACCCAGTACTTC.